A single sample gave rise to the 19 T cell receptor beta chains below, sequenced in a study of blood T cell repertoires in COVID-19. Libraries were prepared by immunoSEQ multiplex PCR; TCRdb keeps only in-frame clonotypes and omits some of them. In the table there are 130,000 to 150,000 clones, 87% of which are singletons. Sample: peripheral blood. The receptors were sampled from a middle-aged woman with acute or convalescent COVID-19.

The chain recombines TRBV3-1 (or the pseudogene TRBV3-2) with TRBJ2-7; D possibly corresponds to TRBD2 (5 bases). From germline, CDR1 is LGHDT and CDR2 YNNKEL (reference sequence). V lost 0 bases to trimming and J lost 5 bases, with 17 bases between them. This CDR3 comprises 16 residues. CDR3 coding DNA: TGTGCCAGCAGCCAAGAGAGGAGGAGAGACCGGGACGAGCAGTACTTC. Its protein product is CASSQERRRDRDEQYF.

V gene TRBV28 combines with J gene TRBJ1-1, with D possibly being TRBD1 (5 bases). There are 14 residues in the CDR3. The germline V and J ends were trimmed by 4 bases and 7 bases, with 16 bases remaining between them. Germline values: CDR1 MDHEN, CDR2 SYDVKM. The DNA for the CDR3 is TGTGCCAGCAGTTACCCCGGGACTTCTTATGAAGCTTTCTTT. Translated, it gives CASSYPGTSYEAFF.

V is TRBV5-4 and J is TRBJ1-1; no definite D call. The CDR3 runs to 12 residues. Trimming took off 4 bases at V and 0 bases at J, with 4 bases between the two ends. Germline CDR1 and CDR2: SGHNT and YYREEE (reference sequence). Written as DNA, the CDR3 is TGTGCCAGCAGCCTGTTGAACACTGAAGCTTTCTTT. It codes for CASSLLNTEAFF.

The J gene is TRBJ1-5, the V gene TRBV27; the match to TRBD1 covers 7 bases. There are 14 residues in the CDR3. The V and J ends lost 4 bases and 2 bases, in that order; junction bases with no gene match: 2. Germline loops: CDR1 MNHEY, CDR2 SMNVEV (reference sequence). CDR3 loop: CASSWTGGNQPQHF. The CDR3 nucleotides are TGTGCCAGCAGTTGGACAGGCGGCAATCAGCCCCAGCATTTT.

CDR3 in amino acids: CASSPRGGTGANVLTF. Written as DNA, the CDR3 is TGTGCCAGCAGCCCAAGGGGGGGAACTGGGGCCAACGTCCTGACTTTC. J is TRBJ2-6 and V is TRBV7-3; a possible D gene is TRBD2 (7 bases). Trimming took off 5 bases at V and 2 bases at J, with 13 bases between the two ends. This CDR3 comprises 16 residues. Germline values: CDR1 SGHTA, CDR2 FQGTGA. The full variable domain, its missing parts supplied by reference TRBV7-3 and TRBJ2-6, is GAGVSQTPSNKVTEKGKYVELRCDPISGHTALYWYRQSLGQGPEFLIYFQGTGAADDSGLPNDRFFAVRPEGSVSTLKIQRTERGDSAVYLCASSPRGGTGANVLTFGAGSRLTVL.

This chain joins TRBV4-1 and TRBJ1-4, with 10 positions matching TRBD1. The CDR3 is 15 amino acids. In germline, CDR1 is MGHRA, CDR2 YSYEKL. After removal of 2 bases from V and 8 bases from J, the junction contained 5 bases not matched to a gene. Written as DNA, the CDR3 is TGCGCCAGCAGCCAACGAGGACAGGGGGAGGAAAAACTGTTTTTT. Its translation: CASSQRGQGEEKLFF.

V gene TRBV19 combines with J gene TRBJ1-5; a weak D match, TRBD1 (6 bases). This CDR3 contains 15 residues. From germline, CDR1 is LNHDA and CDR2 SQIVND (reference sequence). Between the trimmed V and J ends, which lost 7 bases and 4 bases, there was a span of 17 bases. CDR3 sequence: CASTTTGQGNQPQHF. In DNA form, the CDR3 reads TGTGCCAGTACTACGACAGGCCAGGGGAATCAGCCCCAGCATTTT.

CDR3 loop: CASSSTRGQTQYF. CDR3 sequence (DNA): TGTGCCAGCAGCTCAACCAGGGGGCAGACCCAGTACTTC. This chain connects TRBV7-3 to TRBJ2-5; 8 nucleotides align to TRBD1. Germline CDR1 is SGHTA and CDR2 is FQGTGA. The CDR3 runs to 13 residues. The J segment lost 6 bases and the V segment lost 4 bases, leaving 4 bases of the junction unmatched. The variable domain in full, with the rest retrieved from reference TRBV7-3 and TRBJ2-5, is GAGVSQTPSNKVTEKGKYVELRCDPISGHTALYWYRQSLGQGPEFLIYFQGTGAADDSGLPNDRFFAVRPEGSVSTLKIQRTERGDSAVYLCASSSTRGQTQYFGPGTRLLVL.

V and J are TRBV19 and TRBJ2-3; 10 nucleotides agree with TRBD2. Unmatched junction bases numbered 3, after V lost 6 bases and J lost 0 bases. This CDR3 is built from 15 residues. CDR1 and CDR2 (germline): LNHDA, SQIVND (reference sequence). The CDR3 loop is CASRASGSSTDTQYF. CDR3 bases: TGTGCCAGTAGGGCTAGCGGGAGTAGCACAGATACGCAGTATTTT.

The CDR3 here is CASSLRGTANTEAFF. The DNA of the CDR3 is TGTGCCAGCAGCTTGAGAGGGACAGCCAACACTGAAGCTTTCTTT. The chain has TRBV5-5 and TRBJ1-1, with TRBD1 identical over 7 bases. Germline assignment: CDR1 SGHKS and CDR2 YYEKEE (reference sequence). The CDR3 length is 15 residues. After removal of 1 base from V and 2 bases from J, the junction contained 5 bases not matched to a gene.

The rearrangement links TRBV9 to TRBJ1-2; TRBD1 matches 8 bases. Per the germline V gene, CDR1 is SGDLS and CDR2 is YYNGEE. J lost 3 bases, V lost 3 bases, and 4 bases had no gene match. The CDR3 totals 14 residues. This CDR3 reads CASSAQGVYYGYTF. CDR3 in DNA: TGTGCCAGCAGCGCACAGGGGGTGTACTATGGCTACACCTTC. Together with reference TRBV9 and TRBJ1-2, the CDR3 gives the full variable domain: DSGVTQTPKHLITATGQRVTLRCSPRSGDLSVYWYQQSLDQGLQFLIQYYNGEERAKGNILERFSAQQFPDLHSELNLSSLELGDSALYFCASSAQGVYYGYTFGSGTRLTVV.

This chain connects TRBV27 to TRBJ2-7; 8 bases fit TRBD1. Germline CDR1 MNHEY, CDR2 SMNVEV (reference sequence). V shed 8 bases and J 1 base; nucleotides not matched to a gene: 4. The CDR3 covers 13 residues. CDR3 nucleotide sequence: TGTGCCAGCTGTAGGACAGGGTCCTACGAGCAGTACTTC. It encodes CASCRTGSYEQYF.

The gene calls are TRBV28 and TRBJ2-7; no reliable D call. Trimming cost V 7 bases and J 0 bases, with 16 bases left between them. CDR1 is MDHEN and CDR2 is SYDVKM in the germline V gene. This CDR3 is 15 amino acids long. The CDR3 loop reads CASTAYFSSSYEQYF. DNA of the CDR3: TGTGCCAGCACCGCTTATTTTTCCAGCTCCTACGAGCAGTACTTC.

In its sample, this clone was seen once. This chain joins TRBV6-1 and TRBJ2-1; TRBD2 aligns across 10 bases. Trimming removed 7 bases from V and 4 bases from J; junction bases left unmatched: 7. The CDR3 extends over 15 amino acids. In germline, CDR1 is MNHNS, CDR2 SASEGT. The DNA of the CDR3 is TGTGCCAGCATTATCGGACTAGCGGAGTACAATGAGCAGTTCTTC. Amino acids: CASIIGLAEYNEQFF.

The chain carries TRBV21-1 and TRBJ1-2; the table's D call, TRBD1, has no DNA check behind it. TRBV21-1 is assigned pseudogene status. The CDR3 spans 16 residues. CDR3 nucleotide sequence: TGTGCCAGCAGCAGAAAACAGGGGGCGCGGGCCTATGGCTACACCTTC. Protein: CASSRKQGARAYGYTF.

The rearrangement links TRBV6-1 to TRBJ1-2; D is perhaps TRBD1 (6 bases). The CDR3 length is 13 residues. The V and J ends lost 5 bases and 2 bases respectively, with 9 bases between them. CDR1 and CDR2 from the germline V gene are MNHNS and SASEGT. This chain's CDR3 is CASSRQENYGYTF. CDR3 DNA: TGTGCCAGCAGTAGACAGGAAAACTATGGCTACACCTTC.

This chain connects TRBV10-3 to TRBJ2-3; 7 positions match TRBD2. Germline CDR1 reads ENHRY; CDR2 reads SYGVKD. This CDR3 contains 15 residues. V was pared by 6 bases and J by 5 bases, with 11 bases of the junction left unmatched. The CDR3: CAIRRGGVAGDTQYF. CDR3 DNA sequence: TGTGCCATCAGGAGAGGAGGGGTAGCGGGAGATACGCAGTATTTT.

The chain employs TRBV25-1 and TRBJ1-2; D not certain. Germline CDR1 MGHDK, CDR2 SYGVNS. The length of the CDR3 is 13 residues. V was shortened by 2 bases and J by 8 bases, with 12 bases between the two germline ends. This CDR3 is CASSEDLPGGYTF. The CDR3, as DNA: TGTGCCAGCAGTGAAGATCTCCCAGGAGGCTACACCTTC.

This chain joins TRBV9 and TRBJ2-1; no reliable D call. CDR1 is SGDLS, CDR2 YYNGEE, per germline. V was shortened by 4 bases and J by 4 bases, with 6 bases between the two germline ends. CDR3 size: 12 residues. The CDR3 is CASSPRYNEQFF. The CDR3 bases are TGTGCCAGCAGCCCTAGATACAATGAGCAGTTCTTC.